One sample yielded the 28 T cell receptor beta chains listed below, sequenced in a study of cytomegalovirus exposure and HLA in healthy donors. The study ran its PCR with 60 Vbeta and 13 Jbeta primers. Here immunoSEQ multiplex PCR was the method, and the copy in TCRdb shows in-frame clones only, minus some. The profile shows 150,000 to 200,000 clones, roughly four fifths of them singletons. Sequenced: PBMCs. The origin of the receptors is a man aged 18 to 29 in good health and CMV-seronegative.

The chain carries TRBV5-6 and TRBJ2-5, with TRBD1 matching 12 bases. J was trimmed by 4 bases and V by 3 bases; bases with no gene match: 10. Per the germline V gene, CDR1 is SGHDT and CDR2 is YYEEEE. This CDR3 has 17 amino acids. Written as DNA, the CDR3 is TGTGCCAGCAGCTATTATAGGGACAGGGGGCTTCGAGAGACCCAGTACTTC. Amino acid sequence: CASSYYRDRGLRETQYF.

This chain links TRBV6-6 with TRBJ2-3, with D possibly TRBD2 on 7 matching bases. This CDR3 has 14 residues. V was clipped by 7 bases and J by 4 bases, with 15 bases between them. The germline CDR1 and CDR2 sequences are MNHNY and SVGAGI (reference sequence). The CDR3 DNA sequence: TGTGCCAGCAAGGGCGGGGGCGGCGCAGATACGCAGTATTTT. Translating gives CASKGGGGADTQYF.

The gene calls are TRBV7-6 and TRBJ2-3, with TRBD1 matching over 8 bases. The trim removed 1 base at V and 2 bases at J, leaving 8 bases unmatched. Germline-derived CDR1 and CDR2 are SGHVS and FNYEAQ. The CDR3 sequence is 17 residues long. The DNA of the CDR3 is TGTGCCAGCAGCTTAGGCCCCAGGGGGCCCCCCACAGATACGCAGTATTTT. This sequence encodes CASSLGPRGPPTDTQYF.

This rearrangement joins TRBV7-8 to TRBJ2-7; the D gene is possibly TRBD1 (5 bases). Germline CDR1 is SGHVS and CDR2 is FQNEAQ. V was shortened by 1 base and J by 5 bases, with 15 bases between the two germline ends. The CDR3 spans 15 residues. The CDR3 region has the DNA TGTGCCAGCAGCTTAGATGGGGCCATAAGGGACGAGCAGTACTTC. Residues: CASSLDGAIRDEQYF.

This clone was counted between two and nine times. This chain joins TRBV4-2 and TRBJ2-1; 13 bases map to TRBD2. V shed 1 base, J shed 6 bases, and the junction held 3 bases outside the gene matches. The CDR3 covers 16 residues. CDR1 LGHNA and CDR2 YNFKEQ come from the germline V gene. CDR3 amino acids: CASSQVGTSGINEQFF. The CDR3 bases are TGTGCCAGCAGCCAAGTCGGGACTAGCGGGATCAATGAGCAGTTCTTC.

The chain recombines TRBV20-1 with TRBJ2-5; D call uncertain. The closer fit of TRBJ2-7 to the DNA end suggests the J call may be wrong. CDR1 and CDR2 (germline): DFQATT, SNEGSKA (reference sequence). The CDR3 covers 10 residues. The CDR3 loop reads CSVFDYEQYF. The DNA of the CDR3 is TGCAGTGTGTTTGACTACGAGCAGTACTTC.

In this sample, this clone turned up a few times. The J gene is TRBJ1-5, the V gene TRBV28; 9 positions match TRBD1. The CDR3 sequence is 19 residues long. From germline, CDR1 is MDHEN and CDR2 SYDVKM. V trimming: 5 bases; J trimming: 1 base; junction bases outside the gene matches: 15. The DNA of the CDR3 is TGTGCCAGCAGTCCTCAATGGGGACAGGGCGGGATCAGCAATCAGCCCCAGCATTTT. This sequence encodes CASSPQWGQGGISNQPQHF.

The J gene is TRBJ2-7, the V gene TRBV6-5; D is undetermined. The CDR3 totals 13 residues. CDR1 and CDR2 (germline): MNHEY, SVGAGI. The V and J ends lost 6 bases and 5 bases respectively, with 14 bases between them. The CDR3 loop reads CASRPEKYDEQYF. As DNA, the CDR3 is TGTGCCAGCAGGCCCGAGAAATATGACGAGCAGTACTTC.

CDR3: CASSVSGTPHNEQFF. CDR3 coding DNA: TGTGCCAGCAGCGTCAGCGGGACACCTCACAATGAGCAGTTCTTC. The rearrangement links TRBV9 to TRBJ2-1; D is perhaps TRBD2 (7 bases). Trimming removed 2 bases from V and 5 bases from J, with 14 bases in between. CDR3 length: 15 amino acids. Germline CDR1 SGDLS, CDR2 YYNGEE.

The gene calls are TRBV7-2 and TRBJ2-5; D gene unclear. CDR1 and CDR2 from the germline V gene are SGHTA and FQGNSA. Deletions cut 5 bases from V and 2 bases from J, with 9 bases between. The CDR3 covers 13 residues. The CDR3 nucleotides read TGTGCCAGCAGCCCTAGAGGACAAGAGACCCAGTACTTC. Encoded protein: CASSPRGQETQYF.

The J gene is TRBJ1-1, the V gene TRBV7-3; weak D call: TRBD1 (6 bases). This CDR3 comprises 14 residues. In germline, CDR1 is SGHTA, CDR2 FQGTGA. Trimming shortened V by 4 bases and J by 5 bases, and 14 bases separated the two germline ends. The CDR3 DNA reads TGTGCCAGCAGCTCACAGGGTGTTGAAACTGAAGCTTTCTTT. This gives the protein CASSSQGVETEAFF.

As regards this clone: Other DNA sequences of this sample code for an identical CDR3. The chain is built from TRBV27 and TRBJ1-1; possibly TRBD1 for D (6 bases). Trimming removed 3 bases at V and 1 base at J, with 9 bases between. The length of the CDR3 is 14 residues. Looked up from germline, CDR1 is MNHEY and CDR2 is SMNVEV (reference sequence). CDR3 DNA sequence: TGTGCCAGCAGTTTTGGGGGCGGGAACACTGAAGCTTTCTTT. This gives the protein CASSFGGGNTEAFF.

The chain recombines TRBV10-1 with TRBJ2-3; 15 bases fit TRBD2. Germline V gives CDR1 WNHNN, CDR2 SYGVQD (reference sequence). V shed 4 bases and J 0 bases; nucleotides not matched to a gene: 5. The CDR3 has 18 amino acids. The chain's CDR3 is CASSAPGLAGGSTDTQYF. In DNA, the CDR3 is TGCGCCAGCAGTGCCCCGGGACTAGCGGGGGGCAGCACAGATACGCAGTATTTT.

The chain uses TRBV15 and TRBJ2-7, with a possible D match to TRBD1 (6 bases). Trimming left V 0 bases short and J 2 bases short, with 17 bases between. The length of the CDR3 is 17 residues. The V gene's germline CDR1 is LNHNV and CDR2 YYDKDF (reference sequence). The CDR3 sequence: CATSREGLSGTTYEQYF. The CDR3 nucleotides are TGTGCCACCAGCAGAGAAGGCTTATCAGGGACAACCTACGAGCAGTACTTC.

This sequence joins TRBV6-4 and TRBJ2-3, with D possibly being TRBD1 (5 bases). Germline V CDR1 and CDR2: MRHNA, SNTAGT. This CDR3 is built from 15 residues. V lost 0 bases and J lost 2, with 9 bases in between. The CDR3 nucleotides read TGTGCCAGCAGTGACTCTGGCAGGGTCACAGATACGCAGTATTTT. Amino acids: CASSDSGRVTDTQYF.

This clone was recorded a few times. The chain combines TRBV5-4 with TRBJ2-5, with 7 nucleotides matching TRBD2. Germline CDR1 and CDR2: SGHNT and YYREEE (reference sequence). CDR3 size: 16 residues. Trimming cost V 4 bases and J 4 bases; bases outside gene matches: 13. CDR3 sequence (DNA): TGTGCCAGCAGCGACTCACTAGCGATTTCTGGAGAGACCCAGTACTTC. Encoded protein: CASSDSLAISGETQYF.

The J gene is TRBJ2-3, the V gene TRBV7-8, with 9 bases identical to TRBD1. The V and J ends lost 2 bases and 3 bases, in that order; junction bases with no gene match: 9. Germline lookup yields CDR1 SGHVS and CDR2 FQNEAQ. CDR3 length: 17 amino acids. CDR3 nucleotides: TGTGCCAGCAGCTTAATAACAGGGGGCGAGTGGACAGATACGCAGTATTTT. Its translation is CASSLITGGEWTDTQYF.

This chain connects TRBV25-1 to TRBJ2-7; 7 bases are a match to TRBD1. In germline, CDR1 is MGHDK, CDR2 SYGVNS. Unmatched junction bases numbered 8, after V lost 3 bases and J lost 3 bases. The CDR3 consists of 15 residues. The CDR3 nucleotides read TGTGCCAGCAGTGATTGGACAGGATCGAGCTACGAGCAGTACTTC. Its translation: CASSDWTGSSYEQYF.

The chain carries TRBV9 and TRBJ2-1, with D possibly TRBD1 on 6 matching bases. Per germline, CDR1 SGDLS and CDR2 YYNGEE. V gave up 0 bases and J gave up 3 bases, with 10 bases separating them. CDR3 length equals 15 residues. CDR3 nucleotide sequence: TGTGCCAGCAGCGTAGACAGGGTAAACTACAATGAGCAGTTCTTC. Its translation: CASSVDRVNYNEQFF.

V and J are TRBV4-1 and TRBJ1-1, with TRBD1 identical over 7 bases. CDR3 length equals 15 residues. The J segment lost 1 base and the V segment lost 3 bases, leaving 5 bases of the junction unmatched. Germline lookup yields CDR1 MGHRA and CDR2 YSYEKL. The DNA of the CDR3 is TGCGCCAGCAGCCAGAAACAGGGGAAGAACACTGAAGCTTTCTTT. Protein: CASSQKQGKNTEAFF.

CDR3 DNA sequence: TGTGCCAGCAGCGTAGGGGGAGGGAGCTCCTACAATGAGCAGTTCTTC. Protein: CASSVGGGSSYNEQFF. This rearrangement joins TRBV9 to TRBJ2-1; 7 nucleotides match TRBD2. Germline trimming cut 0 bases from V and 0 bases from J; bases unmatched to any gene: 3. Germline assignment: CDR1 SGDLS and CDR2 YYNGEE. The CDR3 has 16 residues.

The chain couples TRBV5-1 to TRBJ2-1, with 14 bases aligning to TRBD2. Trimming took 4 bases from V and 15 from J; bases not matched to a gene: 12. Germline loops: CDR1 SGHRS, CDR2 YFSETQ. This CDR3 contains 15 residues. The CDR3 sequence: CASSPRTSGGPLGFF. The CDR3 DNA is TGCGCCAGCAGCCCCAGGACTAGCGGGGGGCCCCTGGGGTTCTTC. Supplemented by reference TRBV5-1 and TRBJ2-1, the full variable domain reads KAGVTQTPRYLIKTRGQQVTLSCSPISGHRSVSWYQQTPGQGLQFLFEYFSETQRNKGNFPGRFSGRQFSNSRSEMNVSTLELGDSALYLCASSPRTSGGPLGFFGPGTRLTVL.

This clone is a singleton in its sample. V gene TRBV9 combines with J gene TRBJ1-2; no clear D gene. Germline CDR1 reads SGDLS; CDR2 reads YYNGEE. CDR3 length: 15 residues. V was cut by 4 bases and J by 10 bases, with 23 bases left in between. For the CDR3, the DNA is TGTGCCAGCAGCCCCCGAATTCAATCCCTCAGAAACTACACCTTC. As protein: CASSPRIQSLRNYTF.

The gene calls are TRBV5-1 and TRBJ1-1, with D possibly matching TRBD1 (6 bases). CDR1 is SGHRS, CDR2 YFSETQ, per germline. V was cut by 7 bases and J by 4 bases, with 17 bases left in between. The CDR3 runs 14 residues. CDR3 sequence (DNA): TGCGCCAGCGCACTCTCTCGAGGGGGCACTGAAGCTTTCTTT. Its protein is CASALSRGGTEAFF. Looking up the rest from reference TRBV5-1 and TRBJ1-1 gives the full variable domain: KAGVTQTPRYLIKTRGQQVTLSCSPISGHRSVSWYQQTPGQGLQFLFEYFSETQRNKGNFPGRFSGRQFSNSRSEMNVSTLELGDSALYLCASALSRGGTEAFFGQGTRLTVV.

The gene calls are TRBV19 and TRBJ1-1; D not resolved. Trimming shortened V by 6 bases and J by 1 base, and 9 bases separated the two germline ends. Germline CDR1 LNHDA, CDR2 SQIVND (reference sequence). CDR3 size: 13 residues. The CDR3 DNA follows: TGTGCCAGTAGGTACGGTCAGAACACTGAAGCTTTCTTT. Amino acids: CASRYGQNTEAFF.

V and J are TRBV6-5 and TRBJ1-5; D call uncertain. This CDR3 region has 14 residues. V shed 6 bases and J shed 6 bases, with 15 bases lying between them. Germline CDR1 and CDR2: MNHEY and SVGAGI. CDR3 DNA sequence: TGTGCCAGCAGCCCCGGGAAGTTTAGTCAGCCCCAGCATTTT. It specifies CASSPGKFSQPQHF.

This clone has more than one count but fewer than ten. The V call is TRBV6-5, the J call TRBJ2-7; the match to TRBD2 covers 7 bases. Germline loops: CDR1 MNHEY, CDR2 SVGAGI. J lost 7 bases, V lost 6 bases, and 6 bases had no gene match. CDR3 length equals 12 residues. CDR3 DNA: TGTGCCAGCAGCCTGGTCGGGGGGGAGCAGTACTTC. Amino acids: CASSLVGGEQYF.

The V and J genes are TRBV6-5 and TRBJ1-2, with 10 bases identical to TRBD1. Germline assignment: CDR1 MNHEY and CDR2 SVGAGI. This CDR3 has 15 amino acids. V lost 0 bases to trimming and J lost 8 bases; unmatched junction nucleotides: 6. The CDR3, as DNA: TGTGCCAGCAGTTACTCCGGGACAGGGGCGGACGGCTACACCTTC. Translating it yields CASSYSGTGADGYTF.